The 21 T cell receptor beta chains presented below share a single source sample, sequenced in a study of CD8+ T cells in alopecia areata. The authors extracted RNA and reverse transcribed it into cDNA as the sequencing template. The assay was immunoSEQ multiplex PCR, and TCRdb's table has in-frame clones only and misses some. The table includes 100,000 to 120,000 clones, approximately 59% detected once. The sample taken for sequencing was CD8+ T cells sorted from blood. The origin of the receptors is a human donor in good health.

The chain joins TRBV5-1 to TRBJ2-7, with TRBD2 matching 8 bases. Germline V gene sequence: CDR1 SGHRS, CDR2 YFSETQ. The trim removed 0 bases at V and 2 bases at J, leaving 7 bases unmatched. The CDR3 extends over 16 amino acids. The CDR3 DNA reads as TGCGCCAGCAGCTTGGAAAGTCCCGGGGGGGCCTACGAGCAGTACTTC. Protein: CASSLESPGGAYEQYF.

The chain joins TRBV5-6 to TRBJ2-5; a possible D gene is TRBD2 (7 bases). CDR3 length: 15 residues. Trimming stripped 5 bases from V and 4 bases from J, with 18 bases between. Germline values: CDR1 SGHDT, CDR2 YYEEEE. The CDR3 DNA follows: TGTGCCAGCAGATCTTCGGGGGGCGGGCGAGAGACCCAGTACTTC. Protein: CASRSSGGGRETQYF.

V usage is TRBV27 and J usage is TRBJ2-3; TRBD2 might be the D (6 bases). The CDR3 covers 12 residues. V dropped 8 bases and J dropped 0 bases, with 6 bases sitting between them. Germline assignment: CDR1 MNHEY and CDR2 SMNVEV (reference sequence). This chain's CDR3 is CASGTSTDTQYF. The CDR3, as DNA: TGTGCCAGCGGGACTAGCACAGATACGCAGTATTTT.

This rearrangement joins TRBV7-9 to TRBJ2-2; 10 bases agree with TRBD1. The V and J ends lost 5 bases and 5 bases, in that order; junction bases with no gene match: 5. The CDR3 runs to 15 residues. CDR1 is SEHNR, CDR2 FQNEAQ, per germline (reference sequence). The CDR3 loop reads CASSPVDRGTGELFF. The CDR3 DNA reads TGTGCCAGCAGCCCCGTGGACAGGGGGACCGGGGAGCTGTTTTTT.

The rearrangement links TRBV6-5 to TRBJ1-2; TRBD1 agrees at 7 bases. This CDR3 has 14 amino acids. With V trimmed by 0 bases and J by 5 bases, 3 bases remained unmatched. Germline CDR1 and CDR2: MNHEY and SVGAGI. For the CDR3, the DNA is TGTGCCAGCAGTTACTCAGACAGGGTTTATGGCTACACCTTC. It codes for CASSYSDRVYGYTF.

This chain connects TRBV2 to TRBJ2-1; no reliable D call. Deletions cut 10 bases from V and 0 bases from J, with 13 bases between. The CDR3 is 14 residues long. Germline CDR1 and CDR2: SNHLY and FYNNEI. CDR3 sequence reads: CATRPPSSYNEQFF. The CDR3 coding sequence is TGTGCCACTCGGCCGCCGAGCTCCTACAATGAGCAGTTCTTC.

CDR3 coding DNA: TGTGCCTGGAAAGTGACAGGGGGATGGCATGGCTACACCTTC. Protein: CAWKVTGGWHGYTF. The chain carries TRBV30 and TRBJ1-2, with 9 bases that match TRBD1. This CDR3 is built from 14 residues. Germline CDR1 GTSNPN, CDR2 SVGIG (reference sequence). The V segment lost 4 bases and the J segment 6 bases; nucleotides outside the gene matches: 9.

The chain links TRBV25-1 to TRBJ2-7, with a tentative D call TRBD1 (5 bases). Trimming took 5 bases from V and 0 from J, leaving 11 bases between them. The germline V gene has CDR1 MGHDK and CDR2 SYGVNS. The CDR3 has 14 amino acids. CDR3 nucleotides: TGTGCCAGCAGTCTAAAAGGGGCCTCCTACGAGCAGTACTTC. Its protein is CASSLKGASYEQYF.

The rearrangement links TRBV9 to TRBJ2-2; D possibly corresponds to TRBD2 (5 bases). The CDR3 is 14 residues long. The V and J ends lost 0 bases and 4 bases respectively, with 7 bases between them. Germline assignment: CDR1 SGDLS and CDR2 YYNGEE. The CDR3 spells CASSVVSGTGELFF. The DNA for the CDR3 is TGTGCCAGCAGCGTAGTGAGCGGCACCGGGGAGCTGTTTTTT.

This chain joins TRBV7-2 and TRBJ1-1; D gene unclear. Germline V gene sequence: CDR1 SGHTA, CDR2 FQGNSA. The V and J ends lost 5 bases and 7 bases respectively, with 8 bases between them. The CDR3 length is 11 residues. CDR3 nucleotide sequence: TGTGCCAGCAGCCAAGTGGGTGAAGCTTTCTTT. This translates into CASSQVGEAFF.

This clone came up a few times. This sequence joins TRBV29-1 and TRBJ1-2; D unresolved. Trimming pared 1 base from V and 2 bases from J, leaving 11 bases between. This CDR3 contains 14 residues. Germline lookup yields CDR1 SQVTM and CDR2 ANQGSEA. The CDR3 protein is CSVEGIQPNYGYTF. The CDR3 region has the DNA TGCAGCGTTGAAGGTATACAACCCAACTATGGCTACACCTTC.

This clone was found a few times. J is TRBJ2-1 and V is TRBV15; TRBD1 aligns across 10 bases. This CDR3 region has 16 residues. The ends lost 3 bases at V and 8 bases at J; junction bases unmatched: 10. The germline V gene has CDR1 LNHNV and CDR2 YYDKDF (reference sequence). CDR3 residues: CATSSPGTGADYEQFF. As DNA, the CDR3 is TGTGCCACCAGCAGTCCCGGGACAGGGGCTGACTATGAGCAGTTCTTC.

The CDR3 protein is CASSFGGGVQETQYF. For the CDR3, the DNA is TGTGCCAGCAGCTTCGGAGGGGGTGTACAAGAGACCCAGTACTTC. The V gene is TRBV11-2, the J gene TRBJ2-5; either TRBD1 or TRBD2 may supply D (6 bases each). V lost 3 bases, J lost 2 bases, and 13 bases lay in between. The CDR3 totals 15 residues. The germline CDR1 and CDR2 sequences are SGHAT and FQNNGV.

This clone was seen a few times. The rearrangement uses TRBV5-1 and TRBJ2-3; 9 positions match TRBD2. Unmatched junction bases numbered 29, after V lost 5 bases and J lost 4 bases. Germline CDR1 and CDR2: SGHRS and YFSETQ. There are 22 residues in the CDR3. In DNA, the CDR3 is TGCGCCAGCAGTAGTGCCGGGCTAGCGGGGCCCCAAGTCACCGGGTCACCAGATACGCAGTATTTT. Its translation: CASSSAGLAGPQVTGSPDTQYF.

The chain combines TRBV30 with TRBJ2-7; the match to TRBD1 covers 8 bases. CDR3 length: 22 residues. The trim removed 2 bases at V and 0 bases at J, leaving 27 bases unmatched. Germline lookup yields CDR1 GTSNPN and CDR2 SVGIG (reference sequence). CDR3 sequence reads: CAWSPTRGQGPLLDRFSYEQYF. The CDR3 DNA follows: TGTGCCTGGAGTCCTACCCGCGGACAGGGCCCTTTGCTTGATCGCTTCTCCTACGAGCAGTACTTC.

There are a few counts of this clone. The genes are TRBV4-2 and TRBJ2-1; 10 bases match TRBD2. Losses at the gene ends were 3 bases for V and 4 bases for J; bases not matched to a gene: 3. Germline CDR1 and CDR2: LGHNA and YNFKEQ. The CDR3 sequence is 15 residues long. CDR3 protein: CASSQLAGVYNEQFF. The DNA of the CDR3 is TGTGCCAGCAGCCAGCTAGCGGGGGTATACAATGAGCAGTTCTTC.

This clone was picked up a small number of times. The chain combines TRBV7-2 with TRBJ2-7; D unclear. V dropped 2 bases and J dropped 5 bases, with 4 bases sitting between them. CDR1 and CDR2 (germline): SGHTA, FQGNSA. CDR3 length equals 11 residues. CDR3 DNA sequence: TGTGCCAGCAGCTTACTGGACGAGCAGTACTTC. Amino acid sequence: CASSLLDEQYF. The whole variable domain, remainder taken from reference TRBV7-2 and TRBJ2-7, is GAGVSQSPSNKVTEKGKDVELRCDPISGHTALYWYRQSLGQGLEFLIYFQGNSAPDKSGLPSDRFSAERTGGSVSTLTIQRTQQEDSAVYLCASSLLDEQYFGPGTRLTVT.

The rearrangement links TRBV6-6 to TRBJ1-1; D is undetermined. Between the trimmed V and J ends, which lost 8 bases and 7 bases, there was a span of 8 bases. Per germline, CDR1 MNHNY and CDR2 SVGAGI (reference sequence). This CDR3 contains 10 residues. The chain's CDR3 is CASLVSEAFF. The CDR3 coding sequence is TGTGCCAGCTTGGTGAGTGAAGCTTTCTTT.

The chain is built from TRBV29-1 and TRBJ2-7; 7 nucleotides line up with TRBD1. V shed 4 bases, J shed 3 bases, and the junction held 3 bases outside the gene matches. Germline CDR1 is SQVTM and CDR2 is ANQGSEA. The CDR3 runs to 12 residues. CDR3 loop: CSVGQGNYEQYF. The DNA for the CDR3 is TGCAGCGTTGGACAGGGCAACTACGAGCAGTACTTC.

The chain uses TRBV28 and TRBJ2-7; D is unclear. There are 15 residues in the CDR3. V lost 8 bases and J lost 3, with 20 bases in between. From germline, CDR1 is MDHEN and CDR2 SYDVKM. CDR3: CASSPTPSAYYEQYF. CDR3 DNA sequence: TGTGCCAGCTCCCCCACGCCGTCCGCTTACTACGAGCAGTACTTC.

This clone has just a few counts. The chain recombines TRBV5-1 with TRBJ1-6; no clear D. This CDR3 has 13 amino acids. Looked up from germline, CDR1 is SGHRS and CDR2 is YFSETQ. V shed 4 bases and J shed 16 bases, with 18 bases lying between them. The CDR3 DNA reads as TGCGCCAGCAGCCCGTTTAGTCGGGTAAGACTCCACTTT. Translation gives CASSPFSRVRLHF.